These T cell receptor beta chains were read from a single sample in a study of Ad26.COV2.S vaccination and SARS-CoV-2 variants. TCRdb's table, derived via immunoSEQ multiplex PCR, lists solely in-frame clones and lacks some. The sample includes approximately 460,000 clones, 80% to 90% seen only once; the top ten take 1.7%. Here the sequenced sample was peripheral blood, taken in a trial of Ad26.COV2.S vaccine versus placebo. These receptors were collected from a person aged 18-65 years who received the Ad26.COV2.S COVID-19 vaccine or a placebo. Both conserved end residues are part of each CDR3. Each record gives: J gene, D gene, clone size, V gene, CDR3 protein, CDR3 DNA. A D gene is named only where the DNA matches it firmly. A clone size is listed for some rows: how often the clone was seen (once, few, many), or a class if it is expanded.

j_gene: TRBJ2-3
d_gene: -
abundance: -
v_gene: TRBV9
CDR3aa: CASSVDRVRADTQYF
CDR3nt: TGTGCCAGCAGCGTAGATAGGGTGAGGGCAGATACGCAGTATTTT

j_gene: TRBJ1-6
d_gene: -
abundance: few
v_gene: TRBV2
CDR3aa: CASSDTVPSPLHF
CDR3nt: TGTGCCAGCAGTGATACGGTCCCATCACCCCTCCACTTT

j_gene: TRBJ1-1
d_gene: -
abundance: -
v_gene: TRBV30
CDR3aa: CAWAPNTEAFF
CDR3nt: TGTGCCTGGGCCCCGAACACTGAAGCTTTCTTT

j_gene: TRBJ2-7
d_gene: TRBD1
abundance: -
v_gene: TRBV7-9
CDR3aa: CASSLVIGDRGHEQYF
CDR3nt: TGTGCCAGCAGCTTAGTTATTGGGGACAGGGGGCATGAGCAGTACTTC

j_gene: TRBJ2-1
d_gene: -
abundance: once
v_gene: TRBV9
CDR3aa: CASSVSGRYNEQFF
CDR3nt: TGTGCCAGCAGCGTGAGCGGGCGGTACAATGAGCAGTTCTTC

j_gene: TRBJ2-1
d_gene: TRBD2
abundance: -
v_gene: TRBV3-1/TRBV3-2
CDR3aa: CASSRSGTPGNEQFF
CDR3nt: TGTGCCAGCAGCCGTAGCGGGACCCCAGGCAATGAGCAGTTCTTC

j_gene: TRBJ2-2
d_gene: -
abundance: -
v_gene: TRBV10-3
CDR3aa: CAISETDSPTGELFF
CDR3nt: TGTGCCATCAGTGAGACAGACTCTCCCACCGGGGAGCTGTTTTTT

j_gene: TRBJ2-2
d_gene: -
abundance: -
v_gene: TRBV6-5
CDR3aa: CASSPDNKNTGELFF
CDR3nt: TGTGCCAGCAGCCCCGACAACAAGAACACCGGGGAGCTGTTTTTT

j_gene: TRBJ2-5
d_gene: TRBD2
abundance: -
v_gene: TRBV13
CDR3aa: CASSLTSRGTYQETQYF
CDR3nt: TGTGCCAGCAGCTTGACTAGCCGTGGGACGTACCAAGAGACCCAGTACTTC

j_gene: TRBJ1-1
d_gene: -
abundance: -
v_gene: TRBV7-2
CDR3aa: CASSLAVGTRTEAFF
CDR3nt: TGTGCCAGCAGCTTAGCGGTCGGCACCCGGACAGAAGCTTTCTTT

j_gene: TRBJ2-7
d_gene: -
abundance: once
v_gene: TRBV30
CDR3aa: CAWNHEYEQYF
CDR3nt: TGTGCCTGGAACCACGAATACGAGCAGTACTTC

j_gene: TRBJ2-1
d_gene: TRBD2
abundance: -
v_gene: TRBV6-2/TRBV6-3
CDR3aa: CASSHWTSGSGSEQFF
CDR3nt: TGTGCCAGCAGTCACTGGACTAGCGGGAGTGGGAGTGAGCAGTTCTTC

j_gene: TRBJ2-2
d_gene: -
abundance: few
v_gene: TRBV7-3
CDR3aa: CASSDGPGELFF
CDR3nt: TGTGCCAGCAGCGATGGACCTGGGGAGCTGTTTTTT

j_gene: TRBJ2-5
d_gene: TRBD2
abundance: -
v_gene: TRBV6-5
CDR3aa: CASRTGGRETQYF
CDR3nt: TGTGCCAGCAGGACGGGGGGGCGGGAGACCCAGTACTTC

j_gene: TRBJ2-1
d_gene: -
abundance: -
v_gene: TRBV6-1
CDR3aa: CASSESMDTPWDEQFF
CDR3nt: TGTGCCAGCAGTGAATCGATGGACACCCCCTGGGATGAGCAGTTCTTC

j_gene: TRBJ1-3
d_gene: -
abundance: -
v_gene: TRBV11-2
CDR3aa: CASSFSETHRLSSGNTIYF
CDR3nt: TGTGCCAGCAGCTTTAGCGAGACACACCGTTTGAGCTCTGGAAACACCATATATTTT

j_gene: TRBJ2-3
d_gene: TRBD2
abundance: few
v_gene: TRBV28
CDR3aa: CASTETSGSKTSTDTQYF
CDR3nt: TGTGCCAGCACGGAGACTAGCGGGTCTAAAACTAGCACAGATACGCAGTATTTT

j_gene: TRBJ2-1
d_gene: TRBD1
abundance: -
v_gene: TRBV7-2
CDR3aa: CASGSGTGTYNEQFF
CDR3nt: TGTGCCAGCGGGAGCGGGACAGGGACGTACAATGAGCAGTTCTTC

j_gene: TRBJ1-5
d_gene: -
abundance: few
v_gene: TRBV6-1
CDR3aa: CASSDPSRVQPQHF
CDR3nt: TGTGCCAGCAGTGACCCTTCCAGGGTCCAGCCCCAGCATTTT

j_gene: TRBJ1-4
d_gene: -
abundance: -
v_gene: TRBV2
CDR3aa: CASSVDEKLFF
CDR3nt: TGTGCCAGCAGTGTTGATGAAAAACTGTTTTTT

j_gene: TRBJ2-1
d_gene: TRBD2
abundance: -
v_gene: TRBV11-2
CDR3aa: CASSQTSGTNNEQFF
CDR3nt: TGTGCCAGCAGCCAAACTAGCGGGACTAACAATGAGCAGTTCTTC

j_gene: TRBJ1-2
d_gene: -
abundance: -
v_gene: TRBV5-5
CDR3aa: CASSPDGGTVFYGYTF
CDR3nt: TGTGCCAGCAGCCCGGACGGAGGGACGGTCTTCTATGGCTACACCTTC